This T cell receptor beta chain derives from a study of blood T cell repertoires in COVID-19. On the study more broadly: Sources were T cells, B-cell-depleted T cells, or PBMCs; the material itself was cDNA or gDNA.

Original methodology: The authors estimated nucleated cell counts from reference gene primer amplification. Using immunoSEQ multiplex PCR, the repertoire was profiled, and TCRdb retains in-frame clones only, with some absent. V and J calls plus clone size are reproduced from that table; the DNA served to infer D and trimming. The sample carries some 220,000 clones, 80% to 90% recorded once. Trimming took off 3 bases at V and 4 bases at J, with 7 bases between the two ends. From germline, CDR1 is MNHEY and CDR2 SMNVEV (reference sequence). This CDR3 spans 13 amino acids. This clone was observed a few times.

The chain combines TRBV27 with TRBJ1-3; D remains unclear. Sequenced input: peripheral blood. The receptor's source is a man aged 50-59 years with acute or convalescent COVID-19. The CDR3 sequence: CASSFARGNTIYF. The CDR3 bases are TGTGCCAGCAGTTTCGCCAGGGGAAACACCATATATTTT.